The next 4 T cell receptor beta chains were all read from a single sample in a study of blood T cells in healthy people across ages. Alongside a J-beta primer mix, a sample-barcoded 5' primer served in a second PCR lasting about 7 to 12 cycles. TCRdb processed the 5' RACE reads anew with MiXCR; each CDR3 protein has one entry. Of 750,000 to 1,000,000 distinct CDR3 sequences listed, about 27% are singletons. A further study also used this sample, focusing on T cells of mothers and their children.

Sequencing was performed on blood. All receptors derive from a woman aged 40 to 55 in good health.

Here the CDR3 DNA reads TGCAGCGTCGGGACAGGCGGAGGGAACACTGAAGCTTTCTTT. It codes for CSVGTGGGNTEAFF. J is TRBJ1-1 and V is TRBV20-1; TRBD1 agrees at 8 bases. The CDR3 length is 14 residues. Germline V gene lookup returns CDR1 DFQATT and CDR2 SNEGSKA (reference sequence).

The chain joins TRBV5-4 to TRBJ2-6; D may be TRBD1 or TRBD2 (6 bases each). The germline V gene has CDR1 SGHNT and CDR2 YYREEE (reference sequence). The V gene lost 5 bases and the J gene lost 2 bases, with 14 bases spanning the gap. The CDR3 runs 16 residues. In DNA, the CDR3 is TGTGCCAGCAGACTGGGGGGCGCTCCTGGGGCCAACGTCCTGACTTTC. It specifies CASRLGGAPGANVLTF.

This chain connects TRBV7-9 to TRBJ1-1; no definite D call. The CDR3 sequence is 13 residues long. Germline lookup yields CDR1 SEHNR and CDR2 FQNEAQ (reference sequence). The V end was cut by 4 bases, the J end by 4 bases, with 10 bases between. CDR3 DNA sequence: TGTGCCAGCAGCTCCGAATTAGCCACTGAAGCTTTCTTT. It specifies CASSSELATEAFF.

This clonotype was counted at least ten times. This chain uses TRBV12-3 or TRBV12-4 with TRBJ1-1; TRBD1 is a possible D gene (6 bases). V was cut by 4 bases and J by 0 bases, with 9 bases left in between. The CDR3 length is 14 residues. CDR3 in amino acids: CASSYQGMNTEAFF. CDR3 in DNA: TGTGCCAGCAGTTACCAGGGGATGAACACTGAAGCTTTCTTT.